The clone carrying this T cell receptor beta chain was picked up many times. The trim removed 1 base at V and 4 bases at J, leaving 7 bases unmatched. Germline V gene lookup returns CDR1 SGHNT and CDR2 YYREEE (reference sequence). The CDR3 has 17 amino acids. As the template, RNA transcripts were used to amplify TCR beta CDR3 regions. HTBI primers primed a first-round RT-PCR, and a second-round multiplex PCR followed. TCRdb re-derived calls from the multiplex PCR reads in MiXCR, one entry per CDR3 protein. The sample includes nearly 400,000 distinct CDR3 sequences, approximately 20% of them seen just once. The sample belongs to a study of Graves' ophthalmopathy and Graves' hyperthyroidism.

The sequence was collected from a woman aged 18-29 years with Graves' ophthalmopathy. The rearrangement links TRBV5-4 to TRBJ2-2, with 10 bases identical to TRBD1. Source material: peripheral blood. For the CDR3, the DNA is TGTGCCAGCAGCTTGTGGGGGACAGGGGCATCCACCGGGGAGCTGTTTTTT. It specifies CASSLWGTGASTGELFF. The full variable domain, its missing parts supplied by reference TRBV5-4 and TRBJ2-2, is ETGVTQSPTHLIKTRGQQVTLRCSSQSGHNTVSWYQQALGQGPQFIFQYYREEENGRGNFPPRFSGLQFPNYSSELNVNALELDDSALYLCASSLWGTGASTGELFFGEGSRLTVL.